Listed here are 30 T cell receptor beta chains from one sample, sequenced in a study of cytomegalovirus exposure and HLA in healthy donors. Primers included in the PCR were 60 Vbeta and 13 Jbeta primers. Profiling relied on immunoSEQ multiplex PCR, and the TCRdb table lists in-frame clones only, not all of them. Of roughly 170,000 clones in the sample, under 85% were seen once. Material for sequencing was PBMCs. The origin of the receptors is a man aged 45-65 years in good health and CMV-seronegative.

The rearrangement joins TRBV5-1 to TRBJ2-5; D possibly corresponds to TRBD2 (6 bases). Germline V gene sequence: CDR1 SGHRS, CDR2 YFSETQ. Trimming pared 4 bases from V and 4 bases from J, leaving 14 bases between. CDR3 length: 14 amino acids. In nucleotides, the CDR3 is TGCGCCAGCAGCCCCCGGAGGGCCCCAGAGACCCAGTACTTC. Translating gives CASSPRRAPETQYF.

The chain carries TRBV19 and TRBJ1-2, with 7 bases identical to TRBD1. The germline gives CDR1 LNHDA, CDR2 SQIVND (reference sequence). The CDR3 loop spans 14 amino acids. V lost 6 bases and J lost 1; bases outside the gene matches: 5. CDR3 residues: CASSLQGINYGYTF. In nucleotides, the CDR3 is TGTGCCAGTAGCTTACAGGGGATTAACTATGGCTACACCTTC.

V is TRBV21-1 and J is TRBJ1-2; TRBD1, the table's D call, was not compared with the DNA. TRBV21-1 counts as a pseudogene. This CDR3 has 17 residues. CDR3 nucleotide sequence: TGTGCCAGCAGCAAAGATTTGACAGCAGCAAGTGACTATGGCTACACCTTC. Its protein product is CASSKDLTAASDYGYTF.

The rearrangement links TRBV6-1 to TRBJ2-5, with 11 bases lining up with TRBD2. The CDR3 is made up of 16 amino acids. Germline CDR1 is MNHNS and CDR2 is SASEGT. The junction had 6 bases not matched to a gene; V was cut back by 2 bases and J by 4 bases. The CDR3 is CASSELAGGKAETQYF. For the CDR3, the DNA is TGTGCCAGCAGTGAACTAGCGGGGGGCAAGGCAGAGACCCAGTACTTC.

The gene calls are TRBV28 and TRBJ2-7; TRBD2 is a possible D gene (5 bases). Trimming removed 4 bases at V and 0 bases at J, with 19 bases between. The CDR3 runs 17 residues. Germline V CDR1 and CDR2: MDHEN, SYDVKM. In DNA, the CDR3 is TGTGCCAGCAGTTACCTCGTCGACCCGGGGAGCTCCTACGAGCAGTACTTC. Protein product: CASSYLVDPGSSYEQYF.

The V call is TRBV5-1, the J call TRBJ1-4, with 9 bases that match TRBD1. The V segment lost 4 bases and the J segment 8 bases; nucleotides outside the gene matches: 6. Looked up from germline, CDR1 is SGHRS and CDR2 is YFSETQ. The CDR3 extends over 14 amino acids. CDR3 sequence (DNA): TGCGCCAGCAGCCCGGGGACAGGGACCGAAAAACTGTTTTTT. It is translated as CASSPGTGTEKLFF.

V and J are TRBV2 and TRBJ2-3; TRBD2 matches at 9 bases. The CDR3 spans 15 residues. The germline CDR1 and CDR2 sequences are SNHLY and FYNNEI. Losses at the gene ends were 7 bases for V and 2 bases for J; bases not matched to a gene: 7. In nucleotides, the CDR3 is TGTGCCAGCACAGCGGGGGGATCAAACACAGATACGCAGTATTTT. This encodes CASTAGGSNTDTQYF.

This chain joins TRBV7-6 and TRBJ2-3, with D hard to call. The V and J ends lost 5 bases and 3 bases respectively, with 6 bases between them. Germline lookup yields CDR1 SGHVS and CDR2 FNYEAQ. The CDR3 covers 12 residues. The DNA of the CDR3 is TGTGCCAGCAGCCCCCAAACAGATACGCAGTATTTT. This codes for CASSPQTDTQYF.

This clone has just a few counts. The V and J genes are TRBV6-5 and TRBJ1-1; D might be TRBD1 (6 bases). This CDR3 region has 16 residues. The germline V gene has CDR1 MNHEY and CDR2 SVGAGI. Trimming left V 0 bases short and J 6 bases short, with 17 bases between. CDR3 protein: CASSYSNSRGQAEAFF. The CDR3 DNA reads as TGTGCCAGCAGTTACTCGAATTCCAGGGGCCAAGCTGAAGCTTTCTTT.

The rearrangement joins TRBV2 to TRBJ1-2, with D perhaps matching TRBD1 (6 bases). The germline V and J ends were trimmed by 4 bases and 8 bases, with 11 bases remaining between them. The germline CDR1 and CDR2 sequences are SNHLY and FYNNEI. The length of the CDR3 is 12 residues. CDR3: CASSAQGLGYTF. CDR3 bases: TGTGCCAGCAGTGCACAGGGATTAGGCTACACCTTC.

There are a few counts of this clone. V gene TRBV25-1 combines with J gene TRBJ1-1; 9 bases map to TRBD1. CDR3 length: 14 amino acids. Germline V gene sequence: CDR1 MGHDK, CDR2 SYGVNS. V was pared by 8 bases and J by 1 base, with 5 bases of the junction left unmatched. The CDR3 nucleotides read TGTGCCAGCCGCACAGGGGGCTCGAACACTGAAGCTTTCTTT. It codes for CASRTGGSNTEAFF. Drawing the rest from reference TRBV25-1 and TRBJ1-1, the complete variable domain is EADIYQTPRYLVIGTGKKITLECSQTMGHDKMYWYQQDPGMELHLIHYSYGVNSTEKGDLSSESTVSRIRTEHFPLTLESARPSHTSQYLCASRTGGSNTEAFFGQGTRLTVV.

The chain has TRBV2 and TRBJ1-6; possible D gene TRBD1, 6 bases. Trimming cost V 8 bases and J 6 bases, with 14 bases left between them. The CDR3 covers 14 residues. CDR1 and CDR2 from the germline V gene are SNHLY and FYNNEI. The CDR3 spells CASGPQGRNSPLHF. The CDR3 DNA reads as TGTGCCAGCGGTCCTCAGGGGCGTAATTCACCCCTCCACTTT.

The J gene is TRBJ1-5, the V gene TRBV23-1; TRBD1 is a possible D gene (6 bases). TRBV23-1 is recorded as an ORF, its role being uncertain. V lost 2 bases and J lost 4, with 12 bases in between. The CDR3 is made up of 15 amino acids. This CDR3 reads CASSQRGQGNQPQHF. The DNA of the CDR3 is TGCGCCAGCAGTCAACGAGGGCAGGGGAATCAGCCCCAGCATTTT.

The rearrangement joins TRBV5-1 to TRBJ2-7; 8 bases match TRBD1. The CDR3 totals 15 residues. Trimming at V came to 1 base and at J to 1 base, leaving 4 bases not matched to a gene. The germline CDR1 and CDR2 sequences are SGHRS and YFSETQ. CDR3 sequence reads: CASSLPGGTSYEQYF. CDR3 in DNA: TGCGCCAGCAGCTTGCCAGGGGGCACTTCCTACGAGCAGTACTTC.

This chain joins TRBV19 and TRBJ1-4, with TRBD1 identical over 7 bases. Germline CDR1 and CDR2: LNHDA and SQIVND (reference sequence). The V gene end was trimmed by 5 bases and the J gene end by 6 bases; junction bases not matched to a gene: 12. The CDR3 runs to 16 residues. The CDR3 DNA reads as TGTGCCAGTAGTCCGACCAACAGGGGTGGGGATGAAAAACTGTTTTTT. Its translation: CASSPTNRGGDEKLFF.

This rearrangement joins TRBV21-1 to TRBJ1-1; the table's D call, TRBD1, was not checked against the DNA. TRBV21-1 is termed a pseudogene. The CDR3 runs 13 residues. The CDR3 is CASRTGVIGEAFF. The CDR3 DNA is TGTGCCAGCAGGACAGGGGTTATCGGTGAAGCTTTCTTT.

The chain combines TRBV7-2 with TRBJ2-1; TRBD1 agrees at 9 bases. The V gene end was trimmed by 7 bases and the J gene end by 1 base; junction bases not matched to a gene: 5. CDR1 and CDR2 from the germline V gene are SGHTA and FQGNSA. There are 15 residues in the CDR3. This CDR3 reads CASTLGQGSYNEQFF. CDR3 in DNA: TGTGCCAGCACCTTGGGACAGGGTTCCTACAATGAGCAGTTCTTC.

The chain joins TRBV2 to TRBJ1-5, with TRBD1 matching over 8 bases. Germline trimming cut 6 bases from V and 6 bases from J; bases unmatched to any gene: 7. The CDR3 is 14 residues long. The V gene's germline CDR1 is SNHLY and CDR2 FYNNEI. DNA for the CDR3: TGTGCCAGCAGCGATGACAGGGGCAGTCAGCCCCAGCATTTT. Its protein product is CASSDDRGSQPQHF.

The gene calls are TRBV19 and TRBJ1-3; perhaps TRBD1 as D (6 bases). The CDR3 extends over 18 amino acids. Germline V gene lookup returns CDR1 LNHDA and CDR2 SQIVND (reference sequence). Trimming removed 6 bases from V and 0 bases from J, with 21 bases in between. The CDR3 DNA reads TGTGCCAGTAGGCGGGGGGCGGGGGCTAACCTCTCTGGAAACACCATATATTTT. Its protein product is CASRRGAGANLSGNTIYF.

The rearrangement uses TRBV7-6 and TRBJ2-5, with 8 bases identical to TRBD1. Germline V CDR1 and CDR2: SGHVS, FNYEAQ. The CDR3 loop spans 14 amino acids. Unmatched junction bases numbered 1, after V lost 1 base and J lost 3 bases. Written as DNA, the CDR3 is TGTGCCAGCAGCTTAGGGGGACAGGAAGAGACCCAGTACTTC. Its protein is CASSLGGQEETQYF.

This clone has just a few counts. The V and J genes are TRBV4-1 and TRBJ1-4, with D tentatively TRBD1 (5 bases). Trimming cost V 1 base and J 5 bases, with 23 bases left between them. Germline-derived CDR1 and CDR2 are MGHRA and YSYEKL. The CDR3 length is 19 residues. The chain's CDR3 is CASSQVRQKVLEGNEKLFF. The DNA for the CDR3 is TGCGCCAGCAGCCAAGTTCGTCAAAAGGTTCTGGAGGGGAATGAAAAACTGTTTTTT.

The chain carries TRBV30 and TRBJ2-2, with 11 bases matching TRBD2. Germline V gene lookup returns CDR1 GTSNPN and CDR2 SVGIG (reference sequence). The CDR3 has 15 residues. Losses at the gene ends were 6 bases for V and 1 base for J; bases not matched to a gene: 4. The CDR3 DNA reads TGTGCCTGCCTGACTAGCGGGATGAACACCGGGGAGCTGTTTTTT. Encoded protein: CACLTSGMNTGELFF.

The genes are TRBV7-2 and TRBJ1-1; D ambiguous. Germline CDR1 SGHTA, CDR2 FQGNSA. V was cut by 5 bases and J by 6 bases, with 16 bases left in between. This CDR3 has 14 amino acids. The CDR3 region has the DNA TGTGCCAGCAGCCGACGGGGTAGTTTGGCTGAAGCTTTCTTT. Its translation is CASSRRGSLAEAFF.

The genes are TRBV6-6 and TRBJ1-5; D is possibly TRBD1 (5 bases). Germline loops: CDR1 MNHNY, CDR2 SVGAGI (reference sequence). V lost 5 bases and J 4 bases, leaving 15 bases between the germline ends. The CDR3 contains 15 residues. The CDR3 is CASSPQIRVNQPQHF. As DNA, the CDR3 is TGTGCCAGCAGTCCCCAAATCAGGGTTAATCAGCCCCAGCATTTT.

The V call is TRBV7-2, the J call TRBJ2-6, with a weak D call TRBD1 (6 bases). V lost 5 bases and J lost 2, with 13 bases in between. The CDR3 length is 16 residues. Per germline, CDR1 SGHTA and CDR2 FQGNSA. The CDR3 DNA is TGTGCCAGCAGCGTACAACAGGGAACTGGGGCCAACGTCCTGACTTTC. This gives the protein CASSVQQGTGANVLTF.

CDR3 coding DNA: TGCAGCGCCGTAAGCGGGGGGAACTCCTACGAGCAGTACTTC. Translating gives CSAVSGGNSYEQYF. The V and J genes are TRBV29-1 and TRBJ2-7, with 9 positions matching TRBD2. V was pared by 7 bases and J by 0 bases, with 7 bases of the junction left unmatched. Germline loops: CDR1 SQVTM, CDR2 ANQGSEA. The length of the CDR3 is 14 residues.

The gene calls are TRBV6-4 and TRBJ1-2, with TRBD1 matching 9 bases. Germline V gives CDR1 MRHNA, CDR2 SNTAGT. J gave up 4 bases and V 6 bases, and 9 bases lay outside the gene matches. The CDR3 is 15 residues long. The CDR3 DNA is TGTGCCAGCAGACCGTCGACAGGGGGGTCCTATGGCTACACCTTC. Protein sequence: CASRPSTGGSYGYTF.

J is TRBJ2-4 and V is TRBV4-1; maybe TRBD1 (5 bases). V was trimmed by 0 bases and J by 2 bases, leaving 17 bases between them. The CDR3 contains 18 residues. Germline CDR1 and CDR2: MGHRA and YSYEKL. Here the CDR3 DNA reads TGCGCCAGCAGCCAAGATCCCGCAGGGTGGAATTCCAAAAACATTCAGTACTTC. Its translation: CASSQDPAGWNSKNIQYF.

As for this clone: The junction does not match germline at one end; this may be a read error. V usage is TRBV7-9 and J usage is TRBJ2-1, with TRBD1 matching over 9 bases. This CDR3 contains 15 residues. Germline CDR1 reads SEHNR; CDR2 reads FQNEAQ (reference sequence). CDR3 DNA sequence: TGTTCCAGCAGCTTAGGGACAGGGCACTACAATGAGCAGTTCTTC. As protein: CSSSLGTGHYNEQFF.

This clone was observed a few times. CDR3 bases: TGTGCCAGTACCATTTCCGGGACAGGGGTCGAAAAACTGTTTTTT. The encoded protein is CASTISGTGVEKLFF. The chain recombines TRBV19 with TRBJ1-4; 10 bases are a match to TRBD1. The CDR3 is made up of 15 amino acids. V shed 7 bases and J 8 bases; nucleotides not matched to a gene: 10. Germline loops: CDR1 LNHDA, CDR2 SQIVND (reference sequence).